This T cell receptor beta chain was captured in a study of pediatric ulcerative colitis. Overall study: Ulcerative colitis patients had pancolitis or left-sided colitis, with confirming histology. Study-level points and caveats: No controls had the two rectal clonotypes shared by ulcerative colitis patients. Repertoires came from total lymphocyte DNA, not specific subsets.

Method: immunoSEQ multiplex PCR; TCRdb's copy keeps in-frame clones and lacks some. This table holds 44,000 or so clones, about 79% found once. A word on this clone: Its target is not known.

One to two pinch biopsies were taken from the rectum during colonoscopy. The V end lost 3 bases, the J end lost 6 bases, and 12 bases lay between the germline ends. The germline V gene has CDR1 SGHTA and CDR2 FQGNSA. The CDR3 totals 14 residues. J is TRBJ2-1 and V is TRBV7-2; perhaps TRBD2 as D (6 bases). The sequence derives from a girl between 5 and 17 years old with moderate ulcerative colitis. Material: gut tissue. The DNA of the CDR3 is TGTGCCAGCAGCTTTAGCGGAGCCCCCAATGAGCAGTTCTTC. Its translation: CASSFSGAPNEQFF.